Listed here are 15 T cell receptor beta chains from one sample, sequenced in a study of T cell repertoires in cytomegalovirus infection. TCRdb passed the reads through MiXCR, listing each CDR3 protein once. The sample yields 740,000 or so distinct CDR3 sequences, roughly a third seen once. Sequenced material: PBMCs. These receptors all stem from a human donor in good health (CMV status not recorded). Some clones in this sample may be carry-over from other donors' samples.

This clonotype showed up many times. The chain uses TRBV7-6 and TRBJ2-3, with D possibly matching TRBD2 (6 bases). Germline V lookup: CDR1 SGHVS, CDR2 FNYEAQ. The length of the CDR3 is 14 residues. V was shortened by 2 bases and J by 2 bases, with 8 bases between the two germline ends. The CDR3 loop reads CASSLREATDTQYF. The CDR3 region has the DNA TGTGCCAGCAGCTTAAGGGAGGCCACAGATACGCAGTATTTT.

Written as DNA, the CDR3 is TGCAGTGCTAGAGATGGGAGCGGGAGGGCCGGCGATACGCAGTATTTT. This sequence encodes CSARDGSGRAGDTQYF. The genes are TRBV20-1 and TRBJ2-3; 10 bases map to TRBD2. Germline V gene data show CDR1 as DFQATT and CDR2 as SNEGSKA (reference sequence). After removal of 0 bases from V and 6 bases from J, the junction contained 9 bases not matched to a gene. The CDR3 sequence is 16 residues long.

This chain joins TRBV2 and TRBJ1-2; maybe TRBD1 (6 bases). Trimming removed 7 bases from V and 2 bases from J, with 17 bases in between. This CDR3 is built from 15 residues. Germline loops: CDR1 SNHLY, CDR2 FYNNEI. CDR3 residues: CASIPSPGGNYGYTF. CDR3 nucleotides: TGTGCCAGCATCCCCTCCCCTGGGGGCAACTATGGCTACACCTTC.

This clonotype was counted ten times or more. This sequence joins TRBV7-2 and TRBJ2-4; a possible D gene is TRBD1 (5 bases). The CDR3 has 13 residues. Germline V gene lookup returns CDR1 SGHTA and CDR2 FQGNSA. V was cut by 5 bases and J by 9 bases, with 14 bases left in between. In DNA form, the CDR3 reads TGTGCCAGCAGCCCCGAAGGGGTCGGCATTCAGTACTTC. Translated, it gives CASSPEGVGIQYF.

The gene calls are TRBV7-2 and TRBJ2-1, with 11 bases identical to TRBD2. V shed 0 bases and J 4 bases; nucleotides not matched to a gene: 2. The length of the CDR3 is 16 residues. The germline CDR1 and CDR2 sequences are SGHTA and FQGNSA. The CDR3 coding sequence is TGTGCCAGCAGCTTAGCGGGACTAGCGGCTTACAATGAGCAGTTCTTC. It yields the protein CASSLAGLAAYNEQFF.

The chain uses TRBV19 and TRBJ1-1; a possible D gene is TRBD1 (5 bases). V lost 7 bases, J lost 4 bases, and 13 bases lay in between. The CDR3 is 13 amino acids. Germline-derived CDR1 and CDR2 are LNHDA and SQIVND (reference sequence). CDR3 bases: TGTGCCAGTAACCAGGGTGACGGCACTGAAGCTTTCTTT. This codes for CASNQGDGTEAFF.

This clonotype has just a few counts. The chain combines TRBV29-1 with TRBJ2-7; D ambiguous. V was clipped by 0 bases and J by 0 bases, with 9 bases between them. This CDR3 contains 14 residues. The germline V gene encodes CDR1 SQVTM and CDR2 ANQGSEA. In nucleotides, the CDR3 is TGCAGCGTTGAAGACTCCGGGTTCTCCTACGAGCAGTACTTC. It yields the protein CSVEDSGFSYEQYF.

CDR3 in amino acids: CASSPPWDGNTEAFF. The CDR3 nucleotides are TGTGCCAGCAGCCCCCCCTGGGACGGGAACACTGAAGCTTTCTTT. This chain uses TRBV9 with TRBJ1-1, with a possible D match to TRBD1 (5 bases). Between the trimmed V and J ends, which lost 4 bases and 1 base, there was a span of 14 bases. This CDR3 is built from 15 residues. In germline, CDR1 is SGDLS, CDR2 YYNGEE.

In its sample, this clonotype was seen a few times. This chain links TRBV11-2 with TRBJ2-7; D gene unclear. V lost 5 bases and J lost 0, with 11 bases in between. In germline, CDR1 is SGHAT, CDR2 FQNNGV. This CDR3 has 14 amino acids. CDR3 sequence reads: CASSHAATSYEQYF. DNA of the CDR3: TGTGCCAGCAGCCACGCTGCCACCTCCTACGAGCAGTACTTC. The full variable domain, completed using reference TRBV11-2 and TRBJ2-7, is EAGVAQSPRYKIIEKRQSVAFWCNPISGHATLYWYQQILGQGPKLLIQFQNNGVVDDSQLPKDRFSAERLKGVDSTLKIQPAKLEDSAVYLCASSHAATSYEQYFGPGTRLTVT.

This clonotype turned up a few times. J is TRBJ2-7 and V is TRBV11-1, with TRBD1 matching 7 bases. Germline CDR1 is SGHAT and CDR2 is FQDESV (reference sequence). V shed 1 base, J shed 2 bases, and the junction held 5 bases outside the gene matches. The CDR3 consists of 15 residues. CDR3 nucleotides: TGTGCCAGCAGCTTAGGGACAGGCGTAACCTACGAGCAGTACTTC. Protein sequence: CASSLGTGVTYEQYF. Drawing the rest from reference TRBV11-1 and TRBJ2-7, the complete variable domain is EAEVAQSPRYKITEKSQAVAFWCDPISGHATLYWYRQILGQGPELLVQFQDESVVDDSQLPKDRFSAERLKGVDSTLKIQPAELGDSAMYLCASSLGTGVTYEQYFGPGTRLTVT.

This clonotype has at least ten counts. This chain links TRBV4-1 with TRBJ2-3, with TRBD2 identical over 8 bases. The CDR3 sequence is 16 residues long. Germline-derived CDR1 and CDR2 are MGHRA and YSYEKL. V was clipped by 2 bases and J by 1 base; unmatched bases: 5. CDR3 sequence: CASSQLLAERTDTQYF. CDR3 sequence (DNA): TGCGCCAGCAGCCAACTACTAGCGGAGCGCACAGATACGCAGTATTTT.

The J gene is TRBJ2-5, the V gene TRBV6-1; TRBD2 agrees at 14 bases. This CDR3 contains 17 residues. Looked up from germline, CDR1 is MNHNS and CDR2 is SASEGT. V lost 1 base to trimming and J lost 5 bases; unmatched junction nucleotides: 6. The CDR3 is CASSEGTSGRLWETQYF. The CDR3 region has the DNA TGTGCCAGCAGTGAAGGGACTAGCGGGAGGTTGTGGGAGACCCAGTACTTC.

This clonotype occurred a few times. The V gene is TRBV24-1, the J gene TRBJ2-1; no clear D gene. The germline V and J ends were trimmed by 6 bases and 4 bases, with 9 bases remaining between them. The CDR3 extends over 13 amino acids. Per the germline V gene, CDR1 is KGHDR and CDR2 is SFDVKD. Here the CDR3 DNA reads TGTGCCACCAGTCCGGACGGATACAATGAGCAGTTCTTC. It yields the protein CATSPDGYNEQFF.

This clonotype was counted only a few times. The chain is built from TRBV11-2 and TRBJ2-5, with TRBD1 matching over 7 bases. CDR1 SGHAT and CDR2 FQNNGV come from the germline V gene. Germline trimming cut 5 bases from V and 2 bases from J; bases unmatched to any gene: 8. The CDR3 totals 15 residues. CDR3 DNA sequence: TGTGCCAGCAGCCCCGTTATGGGACAGCAAGAGACCCAGTACTTC. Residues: CASSPVMGQQETQYF.

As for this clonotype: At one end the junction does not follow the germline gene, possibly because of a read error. CDR3 sequence: CARSLGAGDEQYF. The CDR3 DNA is TGTGCCAGAAGTTTAGGGGCAGGGGACGAGCAGTACTTC. This rearrangement joins TRBV28 to TRBJ2-7; D is possibly TRBD1 (6 bases). Germline V lookup: CDR1 MDHEN, CDR2 SYDVKM. This CDR3 region has 13 residues.